Below, one TCR beta chain is given with its context. Its cognate antigen is unknown. The data were obtained in a study of blood T cells in healthy people across ages. Overall study results and limits: The unsorted PBMCs prevented any conclusive comparison of naive versus antigen-experienced cells. TCR beta diversity per million T cells fell roughly linearly with age. Among long-lived donors, naive CD4+ cells were more numerous and diversity higher than in aged donors.

With 6 bases removed from V and 5 bases from J, the gap between germline ends came to 14 bases. The length of the CDR3 is 12 residues. The germline CDR1 and CDR2 sequences are SQVTM and ANQGSEA. A J-beta primer mix and a sample-barcoded 5' primer were used in a second PCR of roughly 7 to 12 cycles. Each of the cDNA molecules was tagged by a template-switch adaptor with 12 random nucleotides. TCRdb called the 5' RACE reads again in MiXCR, with one record for every CDR3 protein. The table has fewer than 900,000 distinct CDR3 sequences, roughly 44% seen once. The genes are TRBV29-1 and TRBJ2-7; tentative D call: TRBD2 (7 bases). The sequenced material came from blood. The clonotype comes from a woman aged 60-75 years in good health. CDR3 protein: CSVGRTVDEQYF. The CDR3 DNA reads as TGCAGCGTCGGGAGGACAGTCGACGAGCAGTACTTC.